Listed below are T cell receptor beta chains from one sample, sequenced in a study of cytomegalovirus exposure and HLA in healthy donors. Using immunoSEQ multiplex PCR, the repertoire was profiled, and TCRdb retains in-frame clones only, with some absent. The sample contains over 110,000 clones, roughly nine tenths of which appear only once. Sequenced material: PBMCs. These TCRs come from a man aged 18-30 years in good health and CMV-seronegative. Each CDR3 is given with its conserved first and last residue. The order of the fields is D gene, V gene, J gene, clone size, CDR3 protein, CDR3 DNA. A D gene is named only where the DNA matches it firmly. Clone size, where shown, is once, few, many, or a class for clones that have expanded.

d_call: NA; v_call: TRBV19; j_call: TRBJ1-1; clone_size: few; cdr3_aa: CASSMARENTEAFF; cdr3_nt: TGTGCCAGTAGTATGGCCAGGGAGAACACTGAAGCTTTCTTT
d_call: NA; v_call: TRBV4-3; j_call: TRBJ2-1; clone_size: NA; cdr3_aa: CASSQDGANYNEQFF; cdr3_nt: TGCGCCAGCAGCCAAGATGGGGCCAATTACAATGAGCAGTTCTTC
d_call: NA; v_call: TRBV5-1; j_call: TRBJ2-1; clone_size: NA; cdr3_aa: CASSRDTPGASNEQFF; cdr3_nt: TGCGCCAGCAGCAGGGACACCCCTGGCGCGTCCAATGAGCAGTTCTTC
d_call: NA; v_call: TRBV28; j_call: TRBJ1-2; clone_size: NA; cdr3_aa: CASSLAGPPGGYTF; cdr3_nt: TGTGCCAGCAGCTTAGCGGGACCCCCTGGCGGCTACACCTTC
d_call: TRBD1; v_call: TRBV7-9; j_call: TRBJ1-2; clone_size: NA; cdr3_aa: CASSSSGQGNGYTF; cdr3_nt: TGTGCCAGCAGCTCCTCCGGACAGGGGAATGGCTACACCTTC
d_call: NA; v_call: TRBV28; j_call: TRBJ2-5; clone_size: NA; cdr3_aa: CASSLLGGSFQRETQYF; cdr3_nt: TGTGCCAGCAGTTTACTGGGAGGAAGCTTCCAACGGGAGACCCAGTACTTC
d_call: NA; v_call: TRBV4-3; j_call: TRBJ2-7; clone_size: NA; cdr3_aa: CASSQGGGYEQYF; cdr3_nt: TGCGCCAGCAGCCAAGGGGGCGGCTACGAGCAGTACTTC
d_call: TRBD2; v_call: TRBV7-9; j_call: TRBJ2-3; clone_size: NA; cdr3_aa: CASSPGPGTTTDTQYF; cdr3_nt: TGTGCCAGCAGCCCGGGGCCCGGGACTACTACAGATACGCAGTATTTT
d_call: TRBD1; v_call: TRBV9; j_call: TRBJ1-6; clone_size: NA; cdr3_aa: CASSVVGQGYSPLHF; cdr3_nt: TGTGCCAGCAGCGTAGTAGGACAGGGGTATTCACCCCTCCACTTT
d_call: TRBD2; v_call: TRBV5-1; j_call: TRBJ2-3; clone_size: NA; cdr3_aa: CASSLDGTSGTDTQYF; cdr3_nt: TGCGCCAGCAGCTTGGACGGGACTAGCGGAACAGATACGCAGTATTTT
d_call: NA; v_call: TRBV5-4; j_call: TRBJ1-6; clone_size: NA; cdr3_aa: CASSLHLPDSPLHF; cdr3_nt: TGTGCCAGCAGCTTGCATCTACCCGATTCACCCCTCCACTTT
d_call: NA; v_call: TRBV2; j_call: TRBJ2-1; clone_size: NA; cdr3_aa: CASRGNSGPYNEQFF; cdr3_nt: TGTGCCAGCAGGGGGAATAGCGGTCCCTACAATGAGCAGTTCTTC
d_call: NA; v_call: TRBV21-1; j_call: TRBJ2-7; clone_size: NA; cdr3_aa: CARGSSYEQYF; cdr3_nt: TGTGCTCGCGGGAGCTCCTACGAGCAGTACTTC
d_call: NA; v_call: TRBV18; j_call: TRBJ1-1; clone_size: NA; cdr3_aa: CASSPTRGALNTEAFF; cdr3_nt: TGTGCCAGCTCACCGACGCGGGGTGCCCTGAACACTGAAGCTTTCTTT
d_call: NA; v_call: TRBV6-5; j_call: TRBJ2-7; clone_size: NA; cdr3_aa: CASTDSYEQYF; cdr3_nt: TGTGCCAGCACCGACAGCTACGAGCAGTACTTC
d_call: NA; v_call: TRBV29-1; j_call: TRBJ2-5; clone_size: NA; cdr3_aa: CSVAGGETQYF; cdr3_nt: TGCAGCGTTGCAGGGGGGGAGACCCAGTACTTC
d_call: NA; v_call: TRBV13; j_call: TRBJ1-2; clone_size: once; cdr3_aa: CASSLGRQAVLFGYTF; cdr3_nt: TGTGCCAGCAGCTTAGGCAGACAGGCCGTATTATTTGGCTACACCTTC
d_call: NA; v_call: TRBV6-1; j_call: TRBJ1-5; clone_size: NA; cdr3_aa: CASSEFGHSNQPQHF; cdr3_nt: TGTGCCAGCAGTGAATTCGGTCATAGCAATCAGCCCCAGCATTTT
d_call: TRBD1; v_call: TRBV2; j_call: TRBJ2-1; clone_size: NA; cdr3_aa: CASSGGTGGLYEQFF; cdr3_nt: TGTGCCAGCAGTGGGGGGACAGGGGGCTTATATGAGCAGTTCTTC
d_call: NA; v_call: TRBV28; j_call: TRBJ2-7; clone_size: NA; cdr3_aa: CASSSGTYEQYF; cdr3_nt: TGTGCCAGCAGTTCCGGGACCTACGAGCAGTACTTC
d_call: TRBD2; v_call: TRBV28; j_call: TRBJ2-7; clone_size: once; cdr3_aa: CASSPWTSGRGSSYEQYF; cdr3_nt: TGTGCCAGCAGTCCCTGGACTAGCGGGAGGGGTAGCTCCTACGAGCAGTACTTC
d_call: NA; v_call: TRBV11-2; j_call: TRBJ2-7; clone_size: NA; cdr3_aa: CASSLASTGGEQYF; cdr3_nt: TGTGCCAGCAGCTTAGCTTCCACCGGAGGCGAGCAGTACTTC
d_call: NA; v_call: TRBV15; j_call: TRBJ1-3; clone_size: NA; cdr3_aa: CATSRFPDRSSGNTIYF; cdr3_nt: TGTGCCACCAGCAGATTCCCCGACAGGAGCTCTGGAAACACCATATATTTT
d_call: NA; v_call: TRBV7-9; j_call: TRBJ1-5; clone_size: NA; cdr3_aa: CASSPQWNQPQHF; cdr3_nt: TGTGCCAGCAGCCCCCAGTGGAATCAGCCCCAGCATTTT
d_call: TRBD2; v_call: TRBV10-3; j_call: TRBJ2-2; clone_size: NA; cdr3_aa: CAISERTSGRGAGELFF; cdr3_nt: TGTGCCATCAGTGAGAGGACTAGCGGGAGAGGGGCCGGGGAGCTGTTTTTT
d_call: NA; v_call: TRBV9; j_call: TRBJ1-5; clone_size: NA; cdr3_aa: CASSVGPAQANQPQHF; cdr3_nt: TGTGCCAGCAGCGTAGGACCTGCGCAGGCCAATCAGCCCCAGCATTTT
d_call: NA; v_call: TRBV6-1; j_call: TRBJ1-2; clone_size: NA; cdr3_aa: CASSESQEGTYGYTF; cdr3_nt: TGTGCCAGCAGTGAGAGTCAGGAGGGTACCTATGGCTACACCTTC
d_call: NA; v_call: TRBV5-4; j_call: TRBJ2-1; clone_size: NA; cdr3_aa: CASSLDLLNEQFF; cdr3_nt: TGTGCCAGCAGCTTGGATCTCTTGAATGAGCAGTTCTTC
d_call: TRBD1; v_call: TRBV30; j_call: TRBJ1-1; clone_size: NA; cdr3_aa: CAWRDRGLLNTEAFF; cdr3_nt: TGTGCCTGGCGGGACAGGGGACTTTTGAACACTGAAGCTTTCTTT
d_call: TRBD1; v_call: TRBV7-2; j_call: TRBJ2-2; clone_size: NA; cdr3_aa: CASSLQDRGTGELFF; cdr3_nt: TGTGCCAGCAGCTTGCAGGACAGGGGGACCGGGGAGCTGTTTTTT
d_call: NA; v_call: TRBV29-1; j_call: TRBJ1-2; clone_size: few; cdr3_aa: CSVEGRGRNYGYTF; cdr3_nt: TGCAGCGTCGAGGGAAGAGGGCGAAACTATGGCTACACCTTC
d_call: NA; v_call: TRBV28; j_call: TRBJ2-5; clone_size: NA; cdr3_aa: CASRPWAGRETQYF; cdr3_nt: TGTGCCAGCAGACCCTGGGCAGGGCGGGAGACCCAGTACTTC
d_call: NA; v_call: TRBV7-2; j_call: TRBJ2-7; clone_size: NA; cdr3_aa: CASSLQLWVGAMGYEQYF; cdr3_nt: TGTGCCAGCAGCCTGCAACTGTGGGTGGGGGCAATGGGATACGAGCAGTACTTC
d_call: TRBD1; v_call: TRBV25-1; j_call: TRBJ2-7; clone_size: once; cdr3_aa: CASSGYQGAEQYF; cdr3_nt: TGTGCCAGCAGTGGATACCAGGGGGCCGAGCAGTACTTC
d_call: NA; v_call: TRBV7-8; j_call: TRBJ2-7; clone_size: NA; cdr3_aa: CASSSTEYYEQYF; cdr3_nt: TGTGCCAGCAGCTCCACAGAATACTACGAGCAGTACTTC
d_call: TRBD1; v_call: TRBV19; j_call: TRBJ1-2; clone_size: NA; cdr3_aa: CASRRTGSDGYTF; cdr3_nt: TGTGCCAGTAGAAGGACAGGGTCGGATGGCTACACCTTC
d_call: NA; v_call: TRBV7-2; j_call: TRBJ2-3; clone_size: NA; cdr3_aa: CASSPSFLTAAYTQYF; cdr3_nt: TGTGCCAGCAGCCCGAGCTTCCTCACGGCGGCTTATACGCAGTATTTT
d_call: NA; v_call: TRBV5-1; j_call: TRBJ1-1; clone_size: NA; cdr3_aa: CASSPTGQNTEAFF; cdr3_nt: TGCGCCAGCAGTCCCACAGGGCAGAACACTGAAGCTTTCTTT
d_call: NA; v_call: TRBV15; j_call: TRBJ2-7; clone_size: NA; cdr3_aa: CATSRELSGRSYEQYF; cdr3_nt: TGTGCCACCAGCAGAGAGCTTAGCGGTCGATCCTACGAGCAGTACTTC
d_call: NA; v_call: TRBV9; j_call: TRBJ2-2; clone_size: NA; cdr3_aa: CASSVVSETSPSNTGELFF; cdr3_nt: TGTGCCAGCAGCGTAGTTTCCGAGACTAGTCCCTCCAACACCGGGGAGCTGTTTTTT
d_call: NA; v_call: TRBV7-2; j_call: TRBJ1-2; clone_size: NA; cdr3_aa: CASSQQFDYGYTF; cdr3_nt: TGTGCCAGCAGCCAACAGTTTGACTATGGCTACACCTTC
d_call: TRBD2; v_call: TRBV6-5; j_call: TRBJ2-1; clone_size: NA; cdr3_aa: CASSYQLAVGNEQFF; cdr3_nt: TGTGCCAGCAGTTACCAACTAGCGGTCGGGAATGAGCAGTTCTTC
d_call: TRBD1; v_call: TRBV28; j_call: TRBJ1-1; clone_size: NA; cdr3_aa: CASSFVVGQGFAEAFF; cdr3_nt: TGTGCCAGCAGTTTCGTAGTCGGACAGGGGTTCGCTGAAGCTTTCTTT
d_call: NA; v_call: TRBV27; j_call: TRBJ1-5; clone_size: NA; cdr3_aa: CASSQHHPGNSNQPQHF; cdr3_nt: TGTGCCAGCAGTCAACACCACCCGGGTAATAGCAATCAGCCCCAGCATTTT
d_call: TRBD1; v_call: TRBV15; j_call: TRBJ1-1; clone_size: NA; cdr3_aa: CATSTGGTARNTEAFF; cdr3_nt: TGTGCCACCAGCACCGGCGGGACAGCACGGAACACTGAAGCTTTCTTT
d_call: TRBD1; v_call: TRBV7-2; j_call: TRBJ2-7; clone_size: NA; cdr3_aa: CASSPRQGSSYEQYF; cdr3_nt: TGTGCCAGCAGCCCCCGACAGGGGAGCTCCTACGAGCAGTACTTC
d_call: TRBD2; v_call: TRBV11-3; j_call: TRBJ2-1; clone_size: NA; cdr3_aa: CASRDTSGEQFF; cdr3_nt: TGTGCCAGCAGGGACACTAGCGGGGAGCAGTTCTTC
d_call: NA; v_call: TRBV4-1; j_call: TRBJ2-7; clone_size: few; cdr3_aa: CASSQDKGHLSYEQYF; cdr3_nt: TGCGCCAGCAGCCAAGATAAGGGACACCTCTCCTACGAGCAGTACTTC
d_call: NA; v_call: TRBV10-3; j_call: TRBJ1-1; clone_size: NA; cdr3_aa: CAIRSDRETEAFF; cdr3_nt: TGTGCCATCAGATCCGACAGAGAAACTGAAGCTTTCTTT
d_call: NA; v_call: TRBV19; j_call: TRBJ1-5; clone_size: NA; cdr3_aa: CASSPQPSGNQPQHF; cdr3_nt: TGTGCCAGTAGTCCTCAACCTTCGGGGAATCAGCCCCAGCATTTT
d_call: NA; v_call: TRBV2; j_call: TRBJ2-1; clone_size: NA; cdr3_aa: CASRGTYMNNEQFF; cdr3_nt: TGTGCCAGCAGAGGGACTTATATGAACAATGAGCAGTTCTTC
d_call: TRBD1; v_call: TRBV6-5; j_call: TRBJ1-1; clone_size: NA; cdr3_aa: CASSTPGGATEAFF; cdr3_nt: TGTGCCAGCAGTACACCAGGGGGTGCAACTGAAGCTTTCTTT
d_call: TRBD1; v_call: TRBV28; j_call: TRBJ2-1; clone_size: NA; cdr3_aa: CASSSPGQGFNEQFF; cdr3_nt: TGTGCCAGCAGTTCGCCTGGACAGGGATTTAATGAGCAGTTCTTC